These 22 T cell receptor beta chains originate from one sample sequenced in a study of T-cell memory formation after mild COVID-19. Each CDR3 protein gets one entry after TCRdb re-called the 5' RACE reads with MiXCR. The table includes around 440,000 distinct CDR3 sequences, about 18% detected once. The specimen sequenced was PBMCs or a T cell subset sorted from them (not recorded which). Receptor source: an adult woman who had mild COVID-19 (a few samples of this study predate the infection). Cell type and time point are not known.

The chain combines TRBV6-5 with TRBJ1-2; D not certain. Trimming cost V 0 bases and J 1 base, with 15 bases left between them. This CDR3 contains 17 residues. CDR1 and CDR2 from the germline V gene are MNHEY and SVGAGI. The CDR3 loop is CASSYSMTRAVNYGYTF. The CDR3 coding sequence is TGTGCCAGCAGTTACTCTATGACGAGGGCAGTTAACTATGGCTACACCTTC.

This clonotype was counted only a few times. The CDR3 loop reads CASSRRPDYGYTF. For the CDR3, the DNA is TGTGCCAGCAGCCGCCGTCCGGACTATGGCTACACCTTC. The V and J genes are TRBV27 and TRBJ1-2; D not resolved. The CDR3 length is 13 residues. V dropped 6 bases and J dropped 3 bases, with 11 bases sitting between them. Per germline, CDR1 MNHEY and CDR2 SMNVEV (reference sequence).

The V gene is TRBV6-2 or TRBV6-3, the J gene TRBJ1-5; D unresolved. The CDR3 totals 14 residues. V lost 5 bases and J 0 bases, leaving 8 bases between the germline ends. The germline CDR1 and CDR2 sequences are MNHEY and SVGEGT. CDR3 sequence reads: CASSPSYSNQPQHF. The CDR3 DNA reads TGTGCCAGCAGTCCAAGCTATAGCAATCAGCCCCAGCATTTT.

V is TRBV20-1 and J is TRBJ1-6; 8 bases agree with TRBD1. Germline values: CDR1 DFQATT, CDR2 SNEGSKA (reference sequence). V was pared by 1 base and J by 4 bases, with 9 bases of the junction left unmatched. The CDR3 has 17 amino acids. Written as DNA, the CDR3 is TGCAGTGCTAGAGTAGCGGGACAGGAGATTTATAATTCACCCCTCCACTTT. Encoded protein: CSARVAGQEIYNSPLHF.

This clonotype was recorded once. The rearrangement joins TRBV28 to TRBJ1-5; TRBD1 aligns across 8 bases. The germline V gene has CDR1 MDHEN and CDR2 SYDVKM. The CDR3 spans 17 residues. Trimming at V came to 5 bases and at J to 4 bases, leaving 13 bases not matched to a gene. This CDR3 is CASSSFRGRILNQPQHF. CDR3 coding DNA: TGTGCCAGCAGTAGTTTCAGGGGGCGCATCCTAAATCAGCCCCAGCATTTT.

This chain uses TRBV9 with TRBJ1-2, with 8 bases identical to TRBD1. V lost 2 bases, J lost 4 bases, and 10 bases stayed unmatched. The CDR3 covers 16 residues. The germline CDR1 and CDR2 sequences are SGDLS and YYNGEE. The CDR3: CASSVSRTGISYGYTF. As DNA, the CDR3 is TGTGCCAGCAGCGTCTCACGGACAGGGATATCCTATGGCTACACCTTC.

This chain connects TRBV24-1 to TRBJ2-1, with TRBD2 matching 14 bases. The J segment lost 5 bases and the V segment lost 3 bases, leaving 14 bases of the junction unmatched. CDR3 length: 20 residues. CDR1 KGHDR and CDR2 SFDVKD come from the germline V gene. CDR3: CATSDAPGLAGGHRNNEQFF. The CDR3 coding sequence is TGTGCCACCAGTGATGCCCCAGGACTAGCGGGGGGTCACCGGAACAATGAGCAGTTCTTC.

The chain carries TRBV9 and TRBJ1-2, with 7 positions matching TRBD1. The CDR3 is 12 residues long. V was pared by 4 bases and J by 8 bases, with 5 bases of the junction left unmatched. Looked up from germline, CDR1 is SGDLS and CDR2 is YYNGEE. The CDR3 DNA reads TGTGCCAGCAGCAAAAACAGGGGCGGCTACACCTTC. It yields the protein CASSKNRGGYTF.

In this sample, this clonotype turned up a few times. This sequence joins TRBV5-1 and TRBJ2-2; tentative D call: TRBD1 (6 bases). Per germline, CDR1 SGHRS and CDR2 YFSETQ. This CDR3 contains 14 residues. Trimming stripped 2 bases from V and 3 bases from J, with 8 bases between. Written as DNA, the CDR3 is TGCGCCAGCAGCTTCAGGGGCTACACCGGGGAGCTGTTTTTT. Translated: CASSFRGYTGELFF.

This clonotype was counted only a few times. The gene calls are TRBV7-2 and TRBJ1-1; no clear D gene. The CDR3 runs to 13 residues. V dropped 4 bases and J dropped 1 base, with 7 bases sitting between them. CDR1 is SGHTA, CDR2 FQGNSA, per germline. CDR3 loop: CASSYSSNTEAFF. The CDR3 DNA reads TGTGCCAGCAGCTACTCCTCGAACACTGAAGCTTTCTTT.

The chain uses TRBV4-3 and TRBJ2-3; D unresolved. The CDR3 contains 16 residues. The germline V and J ends were trimmed by 0 bases and 4 bases, with 14 bases remaining between them. Per germline, CDR1 LGHNA and CDR2 YSLEER. DNA of the CDR3: TGCGCCAGCAGCCAAGATGGGCCACCGCCGCCAGATACGCAGTATTTT. Residues: CASSQDGPPPPDTQYF.

The CDR3 DNA follows: TGTGCCAGCCTCCAGGTTTCCGAGCAGTACTTC. This sequence encodes CASLQVSEQYF. The rearrangement joins TRBV2 to TRBJ2-7, with D hard to call. With 8 bases removed from V and 6 bases from J, the gap between germline ends came to 11 bases. Germline V gene sequence: CDR1 SNHLY, CDR2 FYNNEI. This CDR3 is 11 amino acids long.

The chain couples TRBV20-1 to TRBJ2-3; no clear D gene. Deletions cut 0 bases from V and 0 bases from J, with 7 bases between. This CDR3 contains 14 residues. Germline assignment: CDR1 DFQATT and CDR2 SNEGSKA (reference sequence). DNA for the CDR3: TGCAGTGCTAGAGATGGGGTGAGCACAGATACGCAGTATTTT. Amino acid sequence: CSARDGVSTDTQYF.

The rearrangement uses TRBV4-1 and TRBJ2-7, with 8 bases lining up with TRBD2. The V segment lost 3 bases and the J segment 2 bases; nucleotides outside the gene matches: 6. The germline V gene encodes CDR1 MGHRA and CDR2 YSYEKL. This CDR3 is 15 amino acids long. CDR3 region: CASSQGLEKTYEQYF. DNA for the CDR3: TGCGCCAGCAGCCAGGGACTAGAGAAGACCTACGAGCAGTACTTC.

V and J are TRBV7-8 and TRBJ2-1; unclear D gene. V dropped 0 bases and J dropped 2 bases, with 8 bases sitting between them. Germline V gene sequence: CDR1 SGHVS, CDR2 FQNEAQ. CDR3 length: 15 amino acids. The CDR3 is CASSLAVPPYNEQFF. In DNA form, the CDR3 reads TGTGCCAGCAGCTTAGCAGTCCCCCCCTACAATGAGCAGTTCTTC.

The V gene is TRBV20-1, the J gene TRBJ2-3, with TRBD1 matching 8 bases. The CDR3 is 16 residues long. Looked up from germline, CDR1 is DFQATT and CDR2 is SNEGSKA (reference sequence). The junction had 11 bases not matched to a gene; V was cut back by 0 bases and J by 6 bases. The CDR3 DNA follows: TGCAGTGCTAGAGATGTGCAGGGGGCGAGTTCCGATACGCAGTATTTT. Translation: CSARDVQGASSDTQYF.

This clonotype was detected a few times. The genes are TRBV12-3 or TRBV12-4 and TRBJ2-1; D remains ambiguous. Trimming took off 7 bases at V and 0 bases at J, with 10 bases between the two ends. This CDR3 is built from 14 residues. DNA of the CDR3: TGTGCCAGCATAGACCGACGCTCCTACAATGAGCAGTTCTTC. Protein: CASIDRRSYNEQFF.

This clonotype has more than one count but fewer than ten. The rearrangement links TRBV20-1 to TRBJ1-2, with D unresolved. The V gene's germline CDR1 is DFQATT and CDR2 SNEGSKA (reference sequence). V lost 3 bases and J lost 7, with 9 bases in between. The CDR3 covers 11 residues. The CDR3 region is CSARDLIGYTF. The CDR3 region has the DNA TGCAGTGCTAGGGACCTTATTGGCTACACCTTC.

The chain employs TRBV4-2 and TRBJ2-5, with D tentatively TRBD2 (5 bases). V was pared by 0 bases and J by 4 bases, with 12 bases between. CDR3 size: 15 residues. Germline V CDR1 and CDR2: LGHNA, YNFKEQ. The CDR3 region is CASSQDPGRGETQYF. For the CDR3, the DNA is TGTGCCAGCAGCCAAGATCCCGGTCGGGGAGAGACCCAGTACTTC.

This clonotype was found a few times. The genes are TRBV29-1 and TRBJ2-1; TRBD2 agrees at 11 bases. V lost 6 bases to trimming and J lost 5 bases; unmatched junction nucleotides: 6. The CDR3 consists of 14 residues. Germline V gene data show CDR1 as SQVTM and CDR2 as ANQGSEA. CDR3 DNA sequence: TGCAGCGTCCAGGGACTAGCGGTCGACAATGAGCAGTTCTTC. Its translation: CSVQGLAVDNEQFF.

In this sample, this clonotype turned up many times. The chain carries TRBV10-3 and TRBJ1-2; no reliable D call. Germline V gene sequence: CDR1 ENHRY, CDR2 SYGVKD. V gave up 10 bases and J gave up 2 bases, with 11 bases separating them. The CDR3 totals 12 residues. CDR3 sequence (DNA): TGTGCCAGTTCGGACGGGAACTATGGCTACACCTTC. It specifies CASSDGNYGYTF.

The rearrangement uses TRBV3-1 and TRBJ1-1; D is uncertain. In germline, CDR1 is LGHDT, CDR2 YNNKEL (reference sequence). V lost 4 bases to trimming and J lost 7 bases, with 7 bases between them. This CDR3 comprises 11 residues. The CDR3 bases are TGTGCCAGCAGCCGCCTGGATGAAGCTTTCTTT. Translated: CASSRLDEAFF.